These 2 T cell receptor beta chains came from one sample sequenced in a study of radiotherapy plus CTLA-4 blockade in lung cancer (dated by TCRdb to 2017 to 2018). Receptor libraries were prepared by the immunoSEQ multiplex PCR assay. The source is immuneACCESS, and TCRdb retained only in-frame sequences with V and J called. Part of the clones is not carried over; for the studies checked, unresolved V genes explain less than half of this, and the remainder is unexplained. Here the sample has around 70,000 clones; roughly 87% occur a single time. The ten top clones hold over 35% of the sample. The material sequenced was peripheral blood, taken from a patient treated with radiotherapy plus ipilimumab. The receptors originated from a human donor with non-small cell lung cancer that progressed on radiotherapy plus ipilimumab.

This chain connects TRBV6-1 to TRBJ1-5, with 9 bases identical to TRBD1. The V and J ends lost 4 bases and 3 bases, in that order; junction bases with no gene match: 7. CDR3 length: 16 amino acids. CDR1 and CDR2 from the germline V gene are MNHNS and SASEGT. The CDR3 loop reads CASSGAGTGLNQPQHF. CDR3 coding DNA: TGTGCCAGCAGTGGCGCCGGGACAGGGCTCAATCAGCCCCAGCATTTT.

The chain is built from TRBV10-1 and TRBJ2-3; the match to TRBD2 covers 7 bases. The V segment lost 5 bases and the J segment 2 bases; nucleotides outside the gene matches: 1. The germline V gene has CDR1 WNHNN and CDR2 SYGVQD (reference sequence). CDR3 length: 13 residues. DNA for the CDR3: TGCGCCAGCAGTCTAGCGGACACAGATACGCAGTATTTT. The encoded protein is CASSLADTDTQYF.